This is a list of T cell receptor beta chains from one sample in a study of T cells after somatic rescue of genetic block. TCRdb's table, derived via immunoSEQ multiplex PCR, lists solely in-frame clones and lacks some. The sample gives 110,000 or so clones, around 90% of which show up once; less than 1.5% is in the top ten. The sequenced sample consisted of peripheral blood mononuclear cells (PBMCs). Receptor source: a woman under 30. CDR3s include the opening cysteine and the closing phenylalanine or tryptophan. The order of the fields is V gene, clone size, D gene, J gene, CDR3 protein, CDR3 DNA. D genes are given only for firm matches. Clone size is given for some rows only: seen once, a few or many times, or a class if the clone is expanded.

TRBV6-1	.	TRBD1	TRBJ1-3	CASSEPTGFTGNTIYF	TGTGCCAGCAGTGAGCCGACAGGGTTCACAGGAAACACCATATATTTT
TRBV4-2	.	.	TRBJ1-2	CASSQDRQVAPLSSGYTF	TGTGCCAGCAGCCAAGACAGACAGGTGGCCCCTCTGTCATCCGGCTACACCTTC
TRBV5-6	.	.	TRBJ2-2	CASSPTHVRANTGELFF	TGTGCCAGCAGCCCCACTCACGTCCGGGCGAACACCGGGGAGCTGTTTTTT
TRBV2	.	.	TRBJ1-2	CASSPTSQGKAGYGYTF	TGTGCCAGCAGCCCTACCTCCCAGGGTAAGGCCGGCTATGGCTACACCTTC
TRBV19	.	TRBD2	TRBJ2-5	CASRVAGAETQYF	TGTGCCAGTAGGGTAGCGGGGGCCGAGACCCAGTACTTC
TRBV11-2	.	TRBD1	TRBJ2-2	CASSLDRGRGSGELFF	TGTGCCAGCAGCTTAGATAGAGGCAGGGGGAGCGGGGAGCTGTTTTTT
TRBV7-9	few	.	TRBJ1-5	CASSLMGNQPQHF	TGTGCCAGCAGCTTGATGGGCAATCAGCCCCAGCATTTT
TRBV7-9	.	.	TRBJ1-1	CASSRGQLNTEAFF	TGTGCCAGCAGCCGAGGACAGTTGAACACTGAAGCTTTCTTT
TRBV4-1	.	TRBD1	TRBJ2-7	CASSLGQGRDEQYF	TGCGCCAGCAGCTTGGGACAGGGAAGGGACGAGCAGTACTTC
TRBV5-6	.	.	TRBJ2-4	CASSSQGRDIQYF	TGTGCCAGCAGTTCACAGGGCAGGGACATTCAGTACTTC
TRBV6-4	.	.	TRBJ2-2	CASSAAGEAGELFF	TGTGCCAGCAGTGCGGCAGGGGAGGCCGGGGAGCTGTTTTTT
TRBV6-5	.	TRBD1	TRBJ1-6	CASSRDRALRALHF	TGTGCCAGCAGCCGGGACAGGGCTTTACGGGCCCTCCACTTT
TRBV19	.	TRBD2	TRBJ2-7	CASSPGLSYEQYF	TGTGCCAGTAGCCCGGGACTATCCTACGAGCAGTACTTC
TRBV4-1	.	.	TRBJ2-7	CASSTDRGKSYEQYF	TGCGCCAGCAGCACCGACCGGGGGAAATCCTACGAGCAGTACTTC
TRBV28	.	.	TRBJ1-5	CASGPQGREQPQHF	TGTGCCAGCGGTCCTCAGGGGCGGGAACAGCCCCAGCATTTT
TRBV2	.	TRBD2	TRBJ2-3	CASTPGAGGGTDTQYF	TGTGCCAGCACCCCGGGGGCGGGGGGCGGCACAGATACGCAGTATTTT
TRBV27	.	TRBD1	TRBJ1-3	CASSLKGAGGNTIYF	TGTGCCAGCAGTTTAAAGGGGGCGGGAGGAAACACCATATATTTT
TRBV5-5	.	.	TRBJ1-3	CASSSTAGAGNTIYF	TGTGCCAGCAGCTCAACGGCAGGGGCTGGAAACACCATATATTTT
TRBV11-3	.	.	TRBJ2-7	CASSLGGASEQYF	TGTGCCAGCAGCTTAGGGGGGGCGTCCGAGCAGTACTTC
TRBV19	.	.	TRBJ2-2	CASSTLLPSNTGELFF	TGTGCCAGTAGTACCCTTCTTCCGTCAAACACCGGGGAGCTGTTTTTT
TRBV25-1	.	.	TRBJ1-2	CASRADGTYGYTF	TGTGCCAGCAGAGCTGACGGAACCTATGGCTACACCTTC
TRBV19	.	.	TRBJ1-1	CASNLDTEAFF	TGTGCCAGTAATCTAGACACTGAAGCTTTCTTT
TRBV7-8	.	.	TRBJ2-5	CASSLPSGGGQETQYF	TGTGCCAGCAGCTTACCCTCTGGGGGCGGTCAAGAGACCCAGTACTTC
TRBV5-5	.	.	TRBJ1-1	CASSVDRHTEAFF	TGTGCCAGCAGCGTGGACAGACACACTGAAGCTTTCTTT
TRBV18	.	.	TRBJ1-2	CASSPGGPNYGYTF	TGTGCCAGCTCACCCGGGGGACCCAACTATGGCTACACCTTC
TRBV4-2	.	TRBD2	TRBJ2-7	CASSSTRGGADEQYF	TGTGCCAGCAGCTCGACCCGCGGGGGGGCCGACGAGCAGTACTTC
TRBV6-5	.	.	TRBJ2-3	CASSSQTPSTDTQYF	TGTGCCAGCAGTTCCCAGACACCCAGCACAGATACGCAGTATTTT
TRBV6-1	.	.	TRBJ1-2	CASSLGGAYGYTF	TGTGCCAGCAGTTTAGGTGGCGCTTATGGCTACACCTTC
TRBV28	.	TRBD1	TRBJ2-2	CASSSRRGWTGELFF	TGTGCCAGCAGTTCCCGCAGGGGGTGGACCGGGGAGCTGTTTTTT
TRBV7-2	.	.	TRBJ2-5	CASSRIGGETQYF	TGTGCCAGCAGTCGTATCGGCGGGGAGACCCAGTACTTC
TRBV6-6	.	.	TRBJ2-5	CASSYDAVYRTQYF	TGTGCCAGCAGTTACGACGCGGTTTATAGGACCCAGTACTTC
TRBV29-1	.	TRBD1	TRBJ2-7	CSVQPGAQGDEQYF	TGCAGCGTTCAACCGGGTGCACAGGGGGACGAGCAGTACTTC
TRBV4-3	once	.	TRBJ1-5	CASSLRLAGGNQPQHF	TGCGCCAGCAGCTTACGCCTCGCAGGGGGCAATCAGCCCCAGCATTTT
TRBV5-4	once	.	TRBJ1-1	CASSEGQRNTEAFF	TGTGCCAGCAGCGAGGGACAAAGGAACACTGAAGCTTTCTTT
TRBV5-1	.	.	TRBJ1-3	CASSKSADSGNTIYF	TGCGCCAGCTCTAAATCGGCCGACTCTGGAAACACCATATATTTT
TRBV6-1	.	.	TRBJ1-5	CASSPPGGYDQPQHF	TGTGCCAGCAGTCCACCGGGAGGGTACGACCAGCCCCAGCATTTT
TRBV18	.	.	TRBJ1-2	CASSMSAGYGYTF	TGTGCCAGCTCAATGTCAGCGGGCTATGGCTACACCTTC
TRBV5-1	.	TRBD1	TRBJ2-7	CASSLVDRAHEQYF	TGCGCCAGCAGCTTGGTGGACAGGGCCCACGAGCAGTACTTC
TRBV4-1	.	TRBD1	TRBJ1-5	CASSQGTGYSNQPQHF	TGCGCCAGCAGCCAAGGGACAGGCTATAGCAATCAGCCCCAGCATTTT
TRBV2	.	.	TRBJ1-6	CASSGAGSYNSPLHF	TGTGCCAGCAGTGGGGCGGGCTCCTATAATTCACCCCTCCACTTT
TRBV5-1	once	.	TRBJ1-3	CASSAAGLGNTIYF	TGCGCCAGCAGCGCCGCAGGGCTTGGAAACACCATATATTTT
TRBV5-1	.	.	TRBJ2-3	CASSFLTGGPDTQYF	TGCGCCAGCAGCTTCTTAACGGGGGGCCCAGATACGCAGTATTTT
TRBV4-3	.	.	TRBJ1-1	CASSARGLEAFF	TGCGCCAGCAGCGCCCGGGGCCTTGAAGCTTTCTTT
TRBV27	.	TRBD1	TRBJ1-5	CASSPRTGENQPQHF	TGTGCCAGCAGTCCCCGGACAGGGGAAAATCAGCCCCAGCATTTT
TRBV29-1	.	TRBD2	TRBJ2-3	CSVEGLAGTDTQYF	TGCAGCGTTGAAGGACTAGCGGGGACAGATACGCAGTATTTT
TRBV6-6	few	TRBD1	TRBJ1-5	CASSVGTAGAAQPQHF	TGTGCCAGCAGCGTCGGGACAGCTGGAGCGGCGCAGCCCCAGCATTTT
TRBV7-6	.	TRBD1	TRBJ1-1	CASSSLDRGKVAEAFF	TGTGCCAGCAGCTCCCTCGACAGGGGGAAGGTGGCTGAAGCTTTCTTT
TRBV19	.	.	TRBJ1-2	CASSIEGARGYTF	TGTGCCAGTAGTATAGAGGGGGCGAGAGGCTACACCTTC
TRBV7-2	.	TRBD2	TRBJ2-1	CASSYGLAGEQFF	TGTGCCAGCAGCTACGGACTAGCCGGTGAGCAGTTCTTC
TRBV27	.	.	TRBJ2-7	CASSPHPPTLSYEQYF	TGTGCCAGCAGTCCACACCCCCCGACCCTCAGCTACGAGCAGTACTTC
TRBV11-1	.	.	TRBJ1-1	CASSLAPLGVEAFF	TGTGCCAGCAGCTTAGCCCCGCTTGGTGTCGAAGCTTTCTTT